This TCR beta chain was captured in a study of preoperative IRX-2 immunotherapy in early breast cancer (dated by TCRdb to 2018 to 2020). Library preparation was by the immunoSEQ multiplex PCR assay. TCRdb obtained this table from immuneACCESS and retained in-frame rearrangements with V and J assigned. These tables miss some clones; where compared with another copy, unresolved V genes account for less than half of the shortfall, and the remainder is unexplained. In this sample the table shows about 23,000 clones, more than 80% of which occur a single time. The ten top clones hold more than 8.5% of the sample. Trimming takes 3 bases from V and 4 bases from J, and the germline ends sit 26 bases apart. Looking up the germline V gene (reference sequence) yields CDR1 LNHNV and CDR2 YYDKDF. Reading from cysteine to phenylalanine, the CDR3 counts 19 amino acids. Just CDR3 DNA is preserved here, 57 bases in frame from base 1.

As for this clone: No cognate antigen has been identified for it. The sample holds no much larger clone one base away, and base qualities are not on file.

This specimen's treatment or condition label, per the study, means: preoperative locoregional IRX-2 cytokine immunotherapy. The samples were obtained from a phase Ib study that tested preoperative, locoregional IRX-2 cytokine immunotherapy designed to prime immune responses. Before surgery, IRX-2 was given to the donors, who were patients with early-stage breast cancer. The sequencing used tumor tissue, collected after IRX-2 immunotherapy. This receptor was obtained from a human donor with breast cancer. The chain is assembled from TRBV15 and TRBJ2-3, with TRBD2 as a weak D call on 6 bases. The DNA is as follows: TGTGCCACCAGCAGCTCTCCACCGGGACTCACTAGGTGGGCAGATACGCAGTATTTT. It specifies CATSSSPPGLTRWADTQYF.